Below, 13 T cell receptor beta chains from the same sample are listed, as sequenced in a study of blood T cells in healthy people across ages. A second PCR of roughly 7 to 11 cycles used a sample-barcoded 5' primer and a J-beta primer mix. MiXCR, run by TCRdb on the 5' RACE reads, gives a single entry per CDR3 protein. The sample shows fewer than 950,000 distinct CDR3 sequences, about 34% of them seen only once. Sequencing input: blood. These TCRs come from a man aged 18 to 29 in good health.

The chain is built from TRBV6-5 and TRBJ1-5; a weak D match, TRBD1 (5 bases). Germline CDR1 is MNHEY and CDR2 is SVGAGI. There are 19 residues in the CDR3. V was clipped by 2 bases and J by 0 bases, with 20 bases between them. In nucleotides, the CDR3 is TGTGCCAGCAGTTACACCGCCGCCAGGGTGGGATCTAGCAATCAGCCCCAGCATTTT. Translated, it gives CASSYTAARVGSSNQPQHF.

A few counts support this clonotype. Its ends do not fully match the called genes, so a read error is possible. The chain recombines TRBV4-1 with TRBJ1-1, with 9 positions matching TRBD1. The germline V gene has CDR1 MGHRA and CDR2 YSYEKL. The CDR3 consists of 13 residues. CDR3 region: CVSRPTGGTEAFF. DNA of the CDR3: TGCGTCAGCAGGCCGACAGGGGGCACTGAAGCTTTCTTT.

The J gene is TRBJ2-2, the V gene TRBV4-3; TRBD1 matches at 10 bases. The germline V gene encodes CDR1 LGHNA and CDR2 YSLEER. J was trimmed by 6 bases and V by 2 bases; bases with no gene match: 6. The CDR3 length is 16 residues. Written as DNA, the CDR3 is TGCGCCAGCAGCCAAAGTCCCGGGACAGGGGCCGGGGAGCTGTTTTTT. As protein: CASSQSPGTGAGELFF.

In this sample, this clonotype turned up a few times. The V gene is TRBV2, the J gene TRBJ2-5; 7 nucleotides align to TRBD1. The germline gives CDR1 SNHLY, CDR2 FYNNEI. V shed 7 bases, J shed 4 bases, and the junction held 15 bases outside the gene matches. The CDR3 length is 16 residues. The CDR3: CASTGRQGYHRETQYF. The CDR3 DNA reads as TGTGCCAGCACGGGCAGACAGGGATACCATCGAGAGACCCAGTACTTC. The full variable domain, rest sourced from reference TRBV2 and TRBJ2-5, is EPEVTQTPSHQVTQMGQEVILRCVPISNHLYFYWYRQILGQKVEFLVSFYNNEISEKSEIFDDQFSVERPDGSNFTLKIRSTKLEDSAMYFCASTGRQGYHRETQYFGPGTRLLVL.

This rearrangement joins TRBV10-3 to TRBJ2-3; possible D gene TRBD1, 7 bases. Trimming removed 2 bases at V and 5 bases at J, with 14 bases between. The CDR3 runs 15 residues. The germline CDR1 and CDR2 sequences are ENHRY and SYGVKD. The CDR3, as DNA: TGTGCCATCAGTGAGATCGGAGGGGGCGGAGATACGCAGTATTTT. Translation: CAISEIGGGGDTQYF.

This clonotype was picked up a small number of times. The J gene is TRBJ2-1, the V gene TRBV10-3; tentatively, D is TRBD1 or TRBD2 (6 bases each). The ends were cut back, 6 bases at V and 2 bases at J, with 11 bases in the middle. The CDR3 covers 14 residues. Looked up from germline, CDR1 is ENHRY and CDR2 is SYGVKD. CDR3 nucleotide sequence: TGTGCCATCAGCAACGGGGGCACCTACAATGAGCAGTTCTTC. Its translation is CAISNGGTYNEQFF.

The rearrangement uses TRBV9 and TRBJ2-4; D gene ambiguous. The CDR3 totals 12 residues. V was pared by 3 bases and J by 13 bases, with 14 bases between. Germline V lookup: CDR1 SGDLS, CDR2 YYNGEE. The chain's CDR3 is CASSARKNEQYF. CDR3 nucleotides: TGTGCCAGCAGCGCCAGAAAAAATGAGCAGTACTTC.

V gene TRBV20-1 combines with J gene TRBJ2-1; 7 bases align to TRBD2. The length of the CDR3 is 14 residues. Germline V gene lookup returns CDR1 DFQATT and CDR2 SNEGSKA (reference sequence). The V and J ends lost 5 bases and 6 bases, in that order; junction bases with no gene match: 10. In DNA form, the CDR3 reads TGCAGTGCTCCCGCGGCGGGAGCGGGCAATGAGCAGTTCTTC. Residues: CSAPAAGAGNEQFF.

The chain couples TRBV20-1 to TRBJ2-1, with D possibly being TRBD1 (5 bases). V lost 6 bases and J lost 1, with 13 bases in between. Germline V gives CDR1 DFQATT, CDR2 SNEGSKA (reference sequence). The length of the CDR3 is 14 residues. CDR3 in amino acids: CSARLRQSYNEQFF. CDR3 nucleotide sequence: TGCAGTGCGAGGTTAAGACAGTCCTACAATGAGCAGTTCTTC.

The sample holds many counts of this clonotype. The chain combines TRBV29-1 with TRBJ2-1; maybe TRBD2 (7 bases). The CDR3 consists of 13 residues. Germline V CDR1 and CDR2: SQVTM, ANQGSEA. Trimming removed 3 bases from V and 6 bases from J, with 12 bases in between. The CDR3 DNA sequence: TGCAGCGTTGATGGGGGGGCTTCCAATGAGCAGTTCTTC. Translating it yields CSVDGGASNEQFF.

This clonotype was recorded a few times. This chain links TRBV5-6 with TRBJ2-5; D may be TRBD2 (5 bases). V was pared by 4 bases and J by 5 bases, with 9 bases between. Germline V gives CDR1 SGHDT, CDR2 YYEEEE. CDR3 size: 12 residues. CDR3 DNA: TGTGCCAGCAGCGGCGGGTTGGAGACCCAGTACTTC. The encoded protein is CASSGGLETQYF.

This clonotype was found a few times. This chain joins TRBV12-3 or TRBV12-4 and TRBJ2-1; D call uncertain. The CDR3 has 11 residues. V shed 8 bases and J shed 10 bases, with 12 bases lying between them. CDR3 region: CASRAVAEQFF. The CDR3 bases are TGTGCCAGCCGGGCGGTGGCGGAGCAGTTCTTC.

The chain carries TRBV7-2 and TRBJ2-3; D may be TRBD2 (5 bases). Germline V gene data show CDR1 as SGHTA and CDR2 as FQGNSA. V lost 6 bases to trimming and J lost 0 bases, with 10 bases between them. There are 14 residues in the CDR3. Here the CDR3 DNA reads TGTGCCAGCAGAAGCGGCCCTAGCACAGATACGCAGTATTTT. Translated: CASRSGPSTDTQYF.